These 20 T cell receptor beta chains came from one sample sequenced in a study of OX40 agonist ivuxolimab in advanced cancers. Only in-frame clones appear in the TCRdb table, and some are missing; sequencing was by immunoSEQ multiplex PCR. The sample comprises around 18,000 clones, 87% of which are singletons, and about 32% rests with the top ten. Sequences were derived from CD4+ or CD8+ T cells sorted from blood, sampled in a trial of the OX40 agonist ivuxolimab. The source is an adult with an advanced solid tumor such as melanoma, head and neck, liver or kidney cancer.

This clone was counted only a few times. This chain joins TRBV7-9 and TRBJ2-7, with TRBD1 identical over 8 bases. Germline V lookup: CDR1 SEHNR, CDR2 FQNEAQ (reference sequence). The CDR3 loop spans 14 amino acids. J gave up 3 bases and V 1 base, and 2 bases lay outside the gene matches. In nucleotides, the CDR3 is TGTGCCAGCAGCTTAGGGACAGGGAACTACGAGCAGTACTTC. This translates into CASSLGTGNYEQYF.

This clone is judged medium-sized. The chain joins TRBV29-1 to TRBJ2-7; unclear D gene. The germline gives CDR1 SQVTM, CDR2 ANQGSEA. CDR3 length: 13 residues. The ends were cut back, 5 bases at V and 0 bases at J, with 11 bases in the middle. In DNA form, the CDR3 reads TGCAGCGTTCTTTTCGCAAACTCCTACGAGCAGTACTTC. Its translation is CSVLFANSYEQYF.

This clone occurred once. The chain has TRBV19 and TRBJ2-1; a possible D gene is TRBD2 (6 bases). CDR3 length: 15 residues. V was trimmed by 5 bases and J by 1 base, leaving 12 bases between them. CDR1 is LNHDA, CDR2 SQIVND, per germline (reference sequence). CDR3 coding DNA: TGTGCCAGTAGTCCCCGGGACTTTTCCTACAATGAGCAGTTCTTC. Protein sequence: CASSPRDFSYNEQFF.

The rearrangement joins TRBV5-1 to TRBJ1-5, with TRBD1 identical over 7 bases. V was pared by 4 bases and J by 0 bases, with 4 bases of the junction left unmatched. This CDR3 is 15 amino acids long. CDR1 and CDR2 (germline): SGHRS, YFSETQ. The CDR3: CASSQGVGSNQPQHF. In nucleotides, the CDR3 is TGCGCCAGCAGCCAGGGGGTTGGTAGCAATCAGCCCCAGCATTTT.

The chain recombines TRBV6-1 with TRBJ2-3; D is unclear. CDR1 is MNHNS, CDR2 SASEGT, per germline. The CDR3 has 13 amino acids. The V and J ends lost 1 base and 3 bases respectively, with 5 bases between them. The CDR3 DNA reads TGTGCCAGCAGTGAAGGGGTTACAGATACGCAGTATTTT. This codes for CASSEGVTDTQYF.

This clone was recorded once. The V call is TRBV6-1, the J call TRBJ2-2; no reliable D call. Trimming cost V 3 bases and J 0 bases, with 5 bases left between them. Germline V lookup: CDR1 MNHNS, CDR2 SASEGT. The CDR3 is made up of 14 amino acids. The chain's CDR3 is CASSDYTNTGELFF. DNA of the CDR3: TGTGCCAGCAGTGACTATACGAACACCGGGGAGCTGTTTTTT.

This chain connects TRBV7-2 to TRBJ2-7; 7 positions agree with TRBD1. The V gene end was trimmed by 6 bases and the J gene end by 8 bases; junction bases not matched to a gene: 10. Looked up from germline, CDR1 is SGHTA and CDR2 is FQGNSA. The CDR3 loop spans 13 amino acids. The CDR3 DNA is TGTGCCAGCAGTAAAAACGACAGGGCTAAGCAGTACTTC. The encoded protein is CASSKNDRAKQYF.

The genes are TRBV4-1 and TRBJ1-4; D gene unclear. There are 12 residues in the CDR3. The germline V and J ends were trimmed by 0 bases and 8 bases, with 4 bases remaining between them. CDR1 and CDR2 (germline): MGHRA, YSYEKL. CDR3 amino acids: CASSQDGEKLFF. The CDR3 bases are TGCGCCAGCAGCCAAGATGGAGAAAAACTGTTTTTT.

This chain uses TRBV29-1 with TRBJ2-1, with TRBD2 identical over 11 bases. Germline loops: CDR1 SQVTM, CDR2 ANQGSEA. V shed 1 base and J 6 bases; nucleotides not matched to a gene: 2. The CDR3 runs to 14 residues. In nucleotides, the CDR3 is TGCAGCGTTGAAGGACTAGCGGGGATCAATGAGCAGTTCTTC. It encodes CSVEGLAGINEQFF.

The J gene is TRBJ2-7, the V gene TRBV6-5; possible D gene TRBD1, 6 bases. The CDR3 runs to 12 residues. V shed 5 bases and J shed 6 bases, with 11 bases lying between them. CDR1 and CDR2 from the germline V gene are MNHEY and SVGAGI. CDR3 DNA: TGTGCCAGCAGTGCTAACAGGGTCGAGCAGTACTTC. It encodes CASSANRVEQYF.

A remark on this clone: In the same sample, other DNA sequences code for this CDR3. The chain has TRBV2 and TRBJ2-3, with a possible D match to TRBD2 (6 bases). V was clipped by 5 bases and J by 0 bases, with 12 bases between them. Germline V gives CDR1 SNHLY, CDR2 FYNNEI. CDR3 length: 15 amino acids. The CDR3 DNA sequence: TGTGCCAGCAGTCCCGGGACTTCTAGCACAGATACGCAGTATTTT. As protein: CASSPGTSSTDTQYF.

The J gene is TRBJ1-2, the V gene TRBV19; a possible D gene is TRBD1 (5 bases). Germline CDR1 and CDR2: LNHDA and SQIVND (reference sequence). This CDR3 has 13 amino acids. Trimming took off 2 bases at V and 8 bases at J, with 12 bases between the two ends. The CDR3 is CASSIMGTSGYTF. CDR3 coding DNA: TGTGCCAGTAGTATAATGGGGACGTCCGGCTACACCTTC.

The chain couples TRBV2 to TRBJ2-3; D remains unclear. V was trimmed by 7 bases and J by 5 bases, leaving 10 bases between them. CDR1 SNHLY and CDR2 FYNNEI come from the germline V gene. The CDR3 contains 12 residues. The CDR3 region is CASTHKGDTQYF. The DNA of the CDR3 is TGTGCCAGCACACATAAAGGAGATACGCAGTATTTT. Together with reference TRBV2 and TRBJ2-3, the CDR3 gives the full variable domain: EPEVTQTPSHQVTQMGQEVILRCVPISNHLYFYWYRQILGQKVEFLVSFYNNEISEKSEIFDDQFSVERPDGSNFTLKIRSTKLEDSAMYFCASTHKGDTQYFGPGTRLTVL.

V usage is TRBV5-6 and J usage is TRBJ2-1, with D tentatively TRBD2 (6 bases). Germline V gene data show CDR1 as SGHDT and CDR2 as YYEEEE. V was clipped by 4 bases and J by 3 bases, with 14 bases between them. The CDR3 loop spans 15 amino acids. DNA for the CDR3: TGTGCCAGCAGCCAGGGTCCGGGAGACTACAATGAGCAGTTCTTC. Protein product: CASSQGPGDYNEQFF.

The chain couples TRBV27 to TRBJ2-1; no definite D call. Germline CDR1 reads MNHEY; CDR2 reads SMNVEV (reference sequence). The CDR3 has 15 residues. The ends were cut back, 3 bases at V and 0 bases at J, with 9 bases in the middle. CDR3 region: CASSLVESSYNEQFF. For the CDR3, the DNA is TGTGCCAGCAGTTTGGTGGAGAGCTCCTACAATGAGCAGTTCTTC.

V is TRBV7-9 and J is TRBJ2-7; 10 bases align to TRBD1. Germline V gene lookup returns CDR1 SEHNR and CDR2 FQNEAQ (reference sequence). The V and J ends lost 1 base and 5 bases, in that order; junction bases with no gene match: 2. This CDR3 has 14 residues. The CDR3 nucleotides are TGTGCCAGCAGCTTAGGACAGGGGGCCCACGAGCAGTACTTC. This gives the protein CASSLGQGAHEQYF.

The V call is TRBV4-3, the J call TRBJ2-7, with TRBD1 matching 8 bases. This CDR3 region has 14 residues. CDR1 and CDR2 from the germline V gene are LGHNA and YSLEER. Losses at the gene ends were 4 bases for V and 3 bases for J; bases not matched to a gene: 5. CDR3 DNA: TGCGCCAGCAGCCCCGGGACAGGATACTACGAGCAGTACTTC. Its translation: CASSPGTGYYEQYF.

This rearrangement joins TRBV28 to TRBJ2-1; 12 bases are shared with TRBD2. This CDR3 contains 15 residues. From germline, CDR1 is MDHEN and CDR2 SYDVKM. Germline trimming cut 5 bases from V and 5 bases from J; bases unmatched to any gene: 4. CDR3 residues: CASSTGLAGNNEQFF. In nucleotides, the CDR3 is TGTGCCAGCAGTACCGGACTAGCGGGAAACAATGAGCAGTTCTTC. Using reference TRBV28 and TRBJ2-1 for the parts outside the CDR3, the full variable domain is DVKVTQSSRYLVKRTGEKVFLECVQDMDHENMFWYRQDPGLGLRLIYFSYDVKMKEKGDIPEGYSVSREKKERFSLILESASTNQTSMYLCASSTGLAGNNEQFFGPGTRLTVL.

This chain connects TRBV7-9 to TRBJ2-3, with D perhaps matching TRBD1 (6 bases). CDR1 and CDR2 from the germline V gene are SEHNR and FQNEAQ (reference sequence). The CDR3 is made up of 13 amino acids. V lost 8 bases, J lost 4 bases, and 13 bases lay in between. The CDR3 spells CASRRQDSDTQYF. CDR3 sequence (DNA): TGTGCCAGCCGGCGACAGGACTCAGATACGCAGTATTTT.

V gene TRBV4-1 combines with J gene TRBJ1-6, with no clear D. Germline loops: CDR1 MGHRA, CDR2 YSYEKL. Trimming stripped 0 bases from V and 8 bases from J, with 11 bases between. The CDR3 spans 15 residues. For the CDR3, the DNA is TGCGCCAGCAGCCAAGAGGCAGGAACGGATTCACCCCTCCACTTT. It is translated as CASSQEAGTDSPLHF.